The 26 T cell receptor beta chains below come from one sample, sequenced in a study of OX40 agonist ivuxolimab in advanced cancers. This table comes from immunoSEQ multiplex PCR, and its TCRdb copy is limited to in-frame clones, with some not included. The repertoire consists of some 100,000 clones, with 75% to 90% occurring once and the leading ten covering 0.82%. The source was CD4+ or CD8+ T cells sorted from blood, collected in a trial of the OX40 agonist ivuxolimab. The receptor source for this set is an adult with an advanced solid tumor such as melanoma, head and neck, liver or kidney cancer.

Concerning this clone: The junction does not match germline at one end; this may be a read error. The rearrangement links TRBV4-1 to TRBJ1-3; D ambiguous. The CDR3 length is 17 residues. Germline CDR1 MGHRA, CDR2 YSYEKL. CDR3: CASSHQPAAGVGDTIYF. In nucleotides, the CDR3 is TGCGCCAGCAGCCACCAACCTGCGGCCGGAGTTGGAGACACCATATATTTT.

The chain combines TRBV6-1 with TRBJ1-4; D is unclear. The V and J ends lost 2 bases and 7 bases respectively, with 11 bases between them. Germline-derived CDR1 and CDR2 are MNHNS and SASEGT. The CDR3 has 14 residues. The CDR3 region has the DNA TGTGCCAGCAGTGAACTGACCTGGCGTGAAAAACTGTTTTTT. This gives the protein CASSELTWREKLFF.

V is TRBV5-4 and J is TRBJ2-3; D is uncertain. The germline CDR1 and CDR2 sequences are SGHNT and YYREEE (reference sequence). V lost 4 bases and J 0 bases, leaving 12 bases between the germline ends. The CDR3 is 15 residues long. The CDR3 nucleotides are TGTGCCAGCAGCCTGGCTGCCTCTAGCACAGATACGCAGTATTTT. Encoded protein: CASSLAASSTDTQYF.

The rearrangement links TRBV5-6 to TRBJ1-1; the D gene is possibly TRBD1 (5 bases). Germline CDR1 and CDR2: SGHDT and YYEEEE. There are 13 residues in the CDR3. V lost 4 bases to trimming and J lost 6 bases, with 13 bases between them. The CDR3 nucleotides read TGTGCCAGCAGCGTATCACGGGGCGCTGAAGCTTTCTTT. Translating gives CASSVSRGAEAFF. Full variable domain (remainder filled in from reference TRBV5-6 and TRBJ1-1): DAGVTQSPTHLIKTRGQQVTLRCSPKSGHDTVSWYQQALGQGPQFIFQYYEEEERQRGNFPDRFSGHQFPNYSSELNVNALLLGDSALYLCASSVSRGAEAFFGQGTRLTVV.

This chain links TRBV10-3 with TRBJ2-5; D uncertain. Germline CDR1 reads ENHRY; CDR2 reads SYGVKD. The CDR3 contains 15 residues. V lost 3 bases to trimming and J lost 1 base, with 12 bases between them. CDR3 in amino acids: CAISEGSEIQETQYF. CDR3 bases: TGTGCCATCAGTGAAGGATCAGAAATCCAAGAGACCCAGTACTTC.

V gene TRBV28 combines with J gene TRBJ2-1; D not certain. CDR3 size: 14 residues. The V gene lost 6 bases and the J gene lost 10 bases, with 19 bases spanning the gap. Germline V lookup: CDR1 MDHEN, CDR2 SYDVKM. The CDR3 DNA reads as TGTGCCAGCAGGGGGTCAGCTCCCTCTAGGGAGCAGTTCTTC. Its translation: CASRGSAPSREQFF.

The chain is built from TRBV11-2 and TRBJ2-5; 10 positions agree with TRBD1. V lost 3 bases, J lost 10 bases, and 5 bases stayed unmatched. CDR3 length equals 13 residues. Germline CDR1 reads SGHAT; CDR2 reads FQNNGV. The CDR3 bases are TGTGCCAGCAGCTTCAGCGGACAGGGGGACCAGTACTTC. Residues: CASSFSGQGDQYF.

The chain carries TRBV27 and TRBJ2-1, with TRBD1 matching over 9 bases. The V and J ends lost 2 bases and 9 bases, in that order; junction bases with no gene match: 20. The CDR3 is 19 residues long. Germline values: CDR1 MNHEY, CDR2 SMNVEV (reference sequence). CDR3 in amino acids: CASSLRGQGLLGAMGEQFF. CDR3 DNA: TGTGCCAGCAGTTTAAGGGGACAGGGTTTGTTGGGGGCCATGGGTGAGCAGTTCTTC.

This chain links TRBV7-9 with TRBJ2-2; 7 nucleotides match TRBD1. Germline-derived CDR1 and CDR2 are SEHNR and FQNEAQ (reference sequence). The CDR3 is 15 amino acids. Unmatched junction bases numbered 2, after V lost 1 base and J lost 3 bases. CDR3 DNA: TGTGCCAGCAGCTTAGGAGGGGGCGACACCGGGGAGCTGTTTTTT. It is translated as CASSLGGGDTGELFF.

The chain links TRBV7-2 to TRBJ1-5; D is uncertain. V lost 6 bases, J lost 0 bases, and 3 bases lay in between. CDR3 length equals 12 residues. Germline CDR1 is SGHTA and CDR2 is FQGNSA. Here the CDR3 reads CASSYSNQPQHF. CDR3 nucleotides: TGTGCCAGCAGTTATAGCAATCAGCCCCAGCATTTT.

The chain is built from TRBV7-9 and TRBJ1-2; D unresolved. The CDR3 extends over 14 amino acids. V dropped 3 bases and J dropped 4 bases, with 12 bases sitting between them. CDR1 SEHNR and CDR2 FQNEAQ come from the germline V gene (reference sequence). CDR3 in amino acids: CASSLAGVLYGYTF. In nucleotides, the CDR3 is TGTGCCAGCAGCTTGGCGGGAGTACTCTATGGCTACACCTTC.

The CDR3 spells CASSAGPGQTSGNTIYF. The CDR3 DNA reads TGTGCCAGCAGCGCTGGTCCGGGACAAACCTCTGGAAACACCATATATTTT. The chain has TRBV7-7 and TRBJ1-3; tentative D call: TRBD1 (6 bases). The length of the CDR3 is 17 residues. V lost 5 bases and J lost 0, with 17 bases in between. CDR1 is SSHAT, CDR2 FNYEAQ, per germline (reference sequence).

The chain combines TRBV5-1 with TRBJ2-3, with TRBD2 matching 8 bases. J was trimmed by 0 bases and V by 0 bases; bases with no gene match: 3. The CDR3 is 16 residues long. From germline, CDR1 is SGHRS and CDR2 YFSETQ. The CDR3 region is CASSLDPSGSTDTQYF. The CDR3 DNA follows: TGCGCCAGCAGCTTGGACCCTAGCGGGAGCACAGATACGCAGTATTTT.

The J gene is TRBJ1-1, the V gene TRBV2, with D possibly matching TRBD1 (6 bases). Germline CDR1 reads SNHLY; CDR2 reads FYNNEI. This CDR3 is built from 14 residues. V shed 6 bases and J shed 4 bases, with 15 bases lying between them. The CDR3 DNA follows: TGTGCCAGCAGAGAACAGGGATCGGTCACTGAAGCTTTCTTT. Protein product: CASREQGSVTEAFF.

The rearrangement links TRBV4-2 to TRBJ2-1; 7 nucleotides match TRBD2. V lost 3 bases, J lost 3 bases, and 8 bases stayed unmatched. The CDR3 has 16 amino acids. Germline lookup yields CDR1 LGHNA and CDR2 YNFKEQ. The DNA for the CDR3 is TGTGCCAGCAGCCAGGCATCGGGAGGTTTCTACAATGAGCAGTTCTTC. Translated, it gives CASSQASGGFYNEQFF.

The chain combines TRBV18 with TRBJ2-3, with D unclear. CDR1 is KGHSH and CDR2 is LQKENI in the germline V gene. V lost 1 base and J 3 bases, leaving 5 bases between the germline ends. This CDR3 contains 13 residues. CDR3 nucleotides: TGTGCCAGCTCACCACTCCAGACAGATACGCAGTATTTT. This translates into CASSPLQTDTQYF.

Regarding this clone: Other nucleotide sequences from this sample produce the same CDR3. The chain uses TRBV4-1 and TRBJ1-4; D unclear. The CDR3 is 11 amino acids. The V gene's germline CDR1 is MGHRA and CDR2 YSYEKL. Deletions cut 4 bases from V and 8 bases from J, with 5 bases between. CDR3 region: CASSLGEKLFF. The CDR3 DNA follows: TGCGCCAGCAGCCTGGGCGAAAAACTGTTTTTT.

The V call is TRBV7-2, the J call TRBJ2-1, with TRBD2 identical over 8 bases. Looked up from germline, CDR1 is SGHTA and CDR2 is FQGNSA. V lost 0 bases and J lost 8; bases outside the gene matches: 6. The CDR3 consists of 15 residues. CDR3: CASSLASGSSDEQFF. The DNA for the CDR3 is TGTGCCAGCAGCTTAGCGAGCGGGAGCTCCGATGAGCAGTTCTTC.

This chain connects TRBV4-3 to TRBJ2-2; D might be TRBD1 or TRBD2, each matching 5 bases. CDR1 and CDR2 (germline): LGHNA, YSLEER. The germline V and J ends were trimmed by 3 bases and 1 base, with 12 bases remaining between them. This CDR3 is 16 amino acids long. CDR3 nucleotides: TGCGCCAGCAGCCATCTTCGGGGCTTGAACACCGGGGAGCTGTTTTTT. Its translation: CASSHLRGLNTGELFF.

The chain carries TRBV6-1 and TRBJ1-5, with 7 bases that match TRBD1. In germline, CDR1 is MNHNS, CDR2 SASEGT. The CDR3 is 13 amino acids. V lost 11 bases to trimming and J lost 4 bases; unmatched junction nucleotides: 8. The DNA of the CDR3 is TGTGCCGCTAATCCAGGGGGGAATCAGCCCCAGCATTTT. Translated: CAANPGGNQPQHF.

The genes are TRBV6-6 and TRBJ2-7, with TRBD2 identical over 8 bases. The CDR3 runs 13 residues. V dropped 7 bases and J dropped 8; count of bases not matched to a gene: 10. From germline, CDR1 is MNHNY and CDR2 SVGAGI (reference sequence). CDR3 amino acids: CASKQRERGQQYV. Written as DNA, the CDR3 is TGTGCCAGCAAGCAGCGGGAGAGAGGCCAGCAGTACGTC.

The gene calls are TRBV6-5 and TRBJ1-5; D is possibly TRBD1 (5 bases). Looked up from germline, CDR1 is MNHEY and CDR2 is SVGAGI. Trimming shortened V by 4 bases and J by 6 bases, and 10 bases separated the two germline ends. The length of the CDR3 is 13 residues. The CDR3 is CASSWTGGQPQHF. CDR3 sequence (DNA): TGTGCCAGCAGTTGGACGGGGGGTCAGCCCCAGCATTTT.

CDR3 loop: CASSYGQVRETQYF. The CDR3 bases are TGCGCCAGCAGCTACGGACAGGTCCGAGAGACCCAGTACTTC. The rearrangement uses TRBV5-1 and TRBJ2-5; 7 nucleotides line up with TRBD1. V lost 3 bases, J lost 4 bases, and 6 bases stayed unmatched. This CDR3 has 14 amino acids. Germline V gene sequence: CDR1 SGHRS, CDR2 YFSETQ.

This rearrangement joins TRBV2 to TRBJ2-7; no firm D call. V lost 5 bases and J 4 bases, leaving 6 bases between the germline ends. The CDR3 runs to 11 residues. Germline V lookup: CDR1 SNHLY, CDR2 FYNNEI. For the CDR3, the DNA is TGTGCCAGCAGTCCGGTGTACGAGCAGTACTTC. This translates into CASSPVYEQYF.

This rearrangement joins TRBV2 to TRBJ2-7; D possibly corresponds to TRBD2 (5 bases). Germline CDR1 and CDR2: SNHLY and FYNNEI. V was cut by 6 bases and J by 0 bases, with 6 bases left in between. The CDR3 extends over 12 amino acids. As DNA, the CDR3 is TGTGCCAGCAGCGGGAACTCCTACGAGCAGTACTTC. The encoded protein is CASSGNSYEQYF.

V and J are TRBV28 and TRBJ1-5, with a weak D call TRBD1 (5 bases). CDR3 length: 16 residues. V was clipped by 8 bases and J by 3 bases, with 20 bases between them. Germline CDR1 reads MDHEN; CDR2 reads SYDVKM. The CDR3, as DNA: TGTGCCAGCCCTCCCACCGGGGGGAAGGCCAATCAGCCCCAGCATTTT. It is translated as CASPPTGGKANQPQHF.